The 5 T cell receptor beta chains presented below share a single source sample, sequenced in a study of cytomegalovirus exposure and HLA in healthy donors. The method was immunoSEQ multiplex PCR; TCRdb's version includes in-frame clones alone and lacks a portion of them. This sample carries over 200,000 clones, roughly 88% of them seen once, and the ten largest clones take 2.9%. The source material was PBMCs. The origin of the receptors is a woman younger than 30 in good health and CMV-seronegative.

The CDR3 DNA reads as TGTGCCAGCAGTCCGACTAGCGGCCTAAGTTCCTACGAGCAGTACTTC. This sequence encodes CASSPTSGLSSYEQYF. V usage is TRBV27 and J usage is TRBJ2-7, with TRBD2 matching over 9 bases. The length of the CDR3 is 16 residues. Unmatched junction bases numbered 9, after V lost 5 bases and J lost 1 base. Germline assignment: CDR1 MNHEY and CDR2 SMNVEV (reference sequence).

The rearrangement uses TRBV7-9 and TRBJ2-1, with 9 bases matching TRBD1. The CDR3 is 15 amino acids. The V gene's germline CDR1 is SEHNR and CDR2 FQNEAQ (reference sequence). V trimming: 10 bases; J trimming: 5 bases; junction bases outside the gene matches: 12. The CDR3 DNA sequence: TGTGCCACTACGGGACAGGGAGGGGTCCACAATGAGCAGTTCTTC. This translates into CATTGQGGVHNEQFF. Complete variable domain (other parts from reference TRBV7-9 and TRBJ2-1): DTGVSQNPRHKITKRGQNVTFRCDPISEHNRLYWYRQTLGQGPEFLTYFQNEAQLEKSRLLSDRFSAERPKGSFSTLEIQRTEQGDSAMYLCATTGQGGVHNEQFFGPGTRLTVL.

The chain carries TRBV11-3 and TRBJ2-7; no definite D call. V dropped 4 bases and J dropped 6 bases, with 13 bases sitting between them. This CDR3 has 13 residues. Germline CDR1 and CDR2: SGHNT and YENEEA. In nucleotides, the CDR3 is TGTGCCAGCAGCTCGATTGGAGTTGGCGAGCAGTACTTC. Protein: CASSSIGVGEQYF.

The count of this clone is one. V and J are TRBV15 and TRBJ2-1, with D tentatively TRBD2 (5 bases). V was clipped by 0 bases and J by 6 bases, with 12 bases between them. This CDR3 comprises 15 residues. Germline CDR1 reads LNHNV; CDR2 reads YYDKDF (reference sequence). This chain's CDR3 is CATSRDRAGINEQFF. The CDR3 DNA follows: TGTGCCACCAGCAGAGATCGGGCCGGGATCAATGAGCAGTTCTTC.

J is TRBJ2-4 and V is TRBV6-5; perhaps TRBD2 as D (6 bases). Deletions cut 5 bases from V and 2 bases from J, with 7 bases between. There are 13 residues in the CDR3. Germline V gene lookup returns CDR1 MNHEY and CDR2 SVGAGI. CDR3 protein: CASSRGTKNIQYF. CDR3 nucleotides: TGTGCCAGCAGTCGGGGGACCAAAAACATTCAGTACTTC.